This entry features one T cell receptor (beta chain) sequence. Antigen: not known. This sample was taken from a study of shared clonotypes between healthy human individuals. General study results and limits: What limited the represented genetic and exposure-history diversity was the small number of donors.

Naive CD8 isolation took CD45RO-negative cells positively selected for CCR7 and excluded terminally differentiated effector memory CD45RA+ cells. Some clones are missing from TCRdb's copy, which holds only in-frame ones; the method was immunoSEQ multiplex PCR. The sample carries millions of clones, roughly 91% recorded once. The CDR3 consists of 14 residues. V was clipped by 5 bases and J by 8 bases; unmatched bases: 8. From germline, CDR1 is MDHEN and CDR2 SYDVKM. The sequencing sample was made of naive CD8+ T cells from PBMCs. The origin of this receptor is a man in his late teens or twenties in good health. Some clones in this sample may be carry-over from other donors' samples. V gene TRBV28 combines with J gene TRBJ2-1; the match to TRBD2 covers 8 bases. The CDR3 nucleotides read TGTGCCAGCAGTGGAGCGGGAGTCTCTGATGAGCAGTTCTTC. Encoded protein: CASSGAGVSDEQFF.